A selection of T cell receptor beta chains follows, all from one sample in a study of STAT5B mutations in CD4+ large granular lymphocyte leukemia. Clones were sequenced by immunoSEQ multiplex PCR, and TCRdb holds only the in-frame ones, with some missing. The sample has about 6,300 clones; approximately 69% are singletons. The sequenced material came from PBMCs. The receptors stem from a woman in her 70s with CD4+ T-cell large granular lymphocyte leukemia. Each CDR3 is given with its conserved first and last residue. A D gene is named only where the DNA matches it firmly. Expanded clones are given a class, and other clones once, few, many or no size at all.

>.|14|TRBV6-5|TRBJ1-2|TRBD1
TGTGCCAGCAGTTACCGGACAGGAGCCTATGGCTACACCTTC
CASSYRTGAYGYTF
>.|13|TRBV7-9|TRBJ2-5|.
TGTGCCAGCAGGTTCGAGGGGCGCGGGACCCAGTACTTC
CASRFEGRGTQYF
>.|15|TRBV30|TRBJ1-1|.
TGTGCCCGGAGTCCCCTAGGGAGGGGCAGCACTGAAGCTTTCTTT
CARSPLGRGSTEAFF
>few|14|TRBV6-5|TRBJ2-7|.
TGTGCCACCAGTGACCCCAGGGGTTCCTACGAGCAGTACTTC
CATSDPRGSYEQYF
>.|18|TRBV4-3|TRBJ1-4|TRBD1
TGCGCCAGCAGCCCGGGGGGACAGGCTAGGGGAACTAATGAAAAACTGTTTTTT
CASSPGGQARGTNEKLFF
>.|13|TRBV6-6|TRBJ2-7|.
TGTGCCACTCAACGATGGATGAGCTACGAGCAGTACTTC
CATQRWMSYEQYF
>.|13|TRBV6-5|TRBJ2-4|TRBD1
TGTGCCAGCAAAGGACAGGGGGTAAACATTCAGTACTTC
CASKGQGVNIQYF
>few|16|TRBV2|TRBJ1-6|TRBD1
TGTGCCAGCAGCGCCAGGGGGGGCGGATCGAGTTCACCCCTCCACTTT
CASSARGGGSSSPLHF
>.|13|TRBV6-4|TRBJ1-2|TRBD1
TGTGCCAGCAGTCGCGGACAGGGCGAGAGCTACACCTTC
CASSRGQGESYTF
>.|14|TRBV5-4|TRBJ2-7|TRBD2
TGTGCCAGCGGAGGGACTAGCGACTCCTACGAGCAGTACTTC
CASGGTSDSYEQYF
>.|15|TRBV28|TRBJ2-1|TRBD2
TGTGCCAGCAGTCCCGCAGGGAGGGCCTACAATGAGCAGTTCTTC
CASSPAGRAYNEQFF
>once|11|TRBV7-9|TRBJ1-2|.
TGTGCCAGCAGCTTAGTACATGGCTACACCTTC
CASSLVHGYTF
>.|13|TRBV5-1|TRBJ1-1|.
TGCGCCAGCAGCTTGGCGGGGAAAGGCCAAGCTTTCTTT
CASSLAGKGQAFF
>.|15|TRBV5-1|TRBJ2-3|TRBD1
TGCGCCAGCAGCTCAAGGGGGCGCCGGACAGATACGCAGTATTTT
CASSSRGRRTDTQYF
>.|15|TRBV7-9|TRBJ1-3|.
TGTGCCAGCAGCTTAGTCAGCAGCTCTGGAAACACCATATATTTT
CASSLVSSSGNTIYF
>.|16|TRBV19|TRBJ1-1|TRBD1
TGTGCCAGTAGAACCGGGACAGGGATCTCGTACACTGAAGCTTTCTTT
CASRTGTGISYTEAFF
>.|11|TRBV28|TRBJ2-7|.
TGTGCCACCACCCCTAAACACGAGCAGTACTTC
CATTPKHEQYF
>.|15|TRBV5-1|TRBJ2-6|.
TGCGCCAGCAGCTTGCAGGGTGCAGGGGCCAACGTCCTGACTTTC
CASSLQGAGANVLTF
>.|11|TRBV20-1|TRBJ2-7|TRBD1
TGCAGTTCGGACAGGCCAGGCGAGCAGTACTTC
CSSDRPGEQYF
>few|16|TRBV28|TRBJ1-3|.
TGTGCCAGCACGGTGGGAGGCGGTCACTCTGGAAACACCATATATTTT
CASTVGGGHSGNTIYF
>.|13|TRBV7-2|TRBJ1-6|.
TGTGCCAGCAGCTTAGCGCGACAGAGTACCCTCCACTTT
CASSLARQSTLHF
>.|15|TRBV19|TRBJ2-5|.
TGTGCCAGTAGTATAGGTGAAGGAAAGGCAGAGACCCAGTACTTC
CASSIGEGKAETQYF
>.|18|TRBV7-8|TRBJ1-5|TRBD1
TGTGCCAGCAGCCCTACTCAGAAGGGGGCAGAGAACAATCAGCCCCAGCATTTT
CASSPTQKGAENNQPQHF
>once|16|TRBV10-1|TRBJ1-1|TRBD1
TGCGCCAGCAGTGAGTCGAGTGCAGGGGGGAACACTGAAGCTTTCTTT
CASSESSAGGNTEAFF
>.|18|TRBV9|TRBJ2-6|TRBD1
TGTGCCAGCAGCGTAGGCCCCGGGACAGACTCTGGGGCCAACGTCCTGACTTTC
CASSVGPGTDSGANVLTF
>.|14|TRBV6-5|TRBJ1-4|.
TGTGCCAGCAGCCGCTCCAGGGATTTTGAAAAACTGTTTTTT
CASSRSRDFEKLFF
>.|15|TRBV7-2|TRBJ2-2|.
TGTGCCAGCAGCTTAGATGCTTGGGGGACCGGGGAGCTGTTTTTT
CASSLDAWGTGELFF
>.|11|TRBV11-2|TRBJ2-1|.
TGTGCCAGCAGCTTATCTGGGGAGCAGTTCTTC
CASSLSGEQFF
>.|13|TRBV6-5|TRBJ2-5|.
TGTGCCAGCAGTTGGGGGGCCGAAGAGACCCAGTACTTC
CASSWGAEETQYF
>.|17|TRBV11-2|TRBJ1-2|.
TGTGCCAGCAGCCAGGGGCGGTTAGGACAATTCTCGGGGGGCTACACCTTC
CASSQGRLGQFSGGYTF
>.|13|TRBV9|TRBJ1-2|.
TGTGCCAGCAGCGTAGATCGAAACTATGGCTACACCTTC
CASSVDRNYGYTF
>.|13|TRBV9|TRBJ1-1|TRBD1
TGTGCCAGCAGCACCGGACAGGGAACTGAAGCTTTCTTT
CASSTGQGTEAFF
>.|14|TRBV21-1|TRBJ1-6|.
TGTGCCAGCAGCAGATACAGGCAGAATTCACCCCTCCACTTT
CASSRYRQNSPLHF
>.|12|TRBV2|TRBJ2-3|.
TGTGCCTGCGAAAACCTGGCGGATACGCAGTATTTT
CACENLADTQYF
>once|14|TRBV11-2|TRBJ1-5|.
TGTGCCAGCAGCTTCCCAGGTAGTAATCAGCCCCAGCATTTT
CASSFPGSNQPQHF
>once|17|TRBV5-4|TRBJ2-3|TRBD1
TGTGCCAGCACCCCGGGACAGGGGGCGAGGTACACAGATACGCAGTATTTT
CASTPGQGARYTDTQYF
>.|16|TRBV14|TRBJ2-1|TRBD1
TGTGCCAGCAGCCGACTAACGACAGGGAGAGGCAATGAGCAGTTCTTC
CASSRLTTGRGNEQFF
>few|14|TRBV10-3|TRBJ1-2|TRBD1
TGTGCCATCAGTGAGCTACAGGGGGACTATGGCTACACCTTC
CAISELQGDYGYTF
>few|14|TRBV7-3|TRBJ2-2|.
TGTGCCAGCAGCCTCAACGGGGGAACCGGGGAGCTGTTTTTT
CASSLNGGTGELFF